A selection of T cell receptor beta chains follows, all from one sample in a study of tumor-infiltrating lymphocytes in localized non-small cell lung cancer. Using immunoSEQ multiplex PCR, the repertoire was profiled, and TCRdb retains in-frame clones only, with some absent. The table has fewer than 15,000 clones, 67% seen once. Sequenced: uninvolved lung tissue not adjacent to the tumor. These receptor sequences come from a human donor with non-small cell lung cancer. The CDR3 runs from the conserved cysteine through the conserved F or W. D genes are given only for firm matches. Size values are once, few and many counts, or a class for expanded clones, and some rows have none.

V	D	J	size	DNA	CDR3
TRBV5-1	TRBD2	TRBJ2-5	.	TGCGCCAGCAGCTTACGGACTAGCGGGGGACTAGGGGAGACCCAGTACTTC	CASSLRTSGGLGETQYF
TRBV4-3	TRBD2	TRBJ2-5	.	TGCGCCAGCAGCCAGACCGGGGGGCGGGGGGGCCGAGAGACCCAGTACTTC	CASSQTGGRGGRETQYF
TRBV19	TRBD1	TRBJ2-6	.	TGTGCCAGTAGTAGGGGGACAGGGAGCTCTGGGGCCAACGTCCTGACTTTC	CASSRGTGSSGANVLTF
TRBV5-1	TRBD2	TRBJ2-3	.	TGCGCCAGCAGCTTTGGACTAGCGGGGGGGCTGACAGATACGCAGTATTTT	CASSFGLAGGLTDTQYF
TRBV14	.	TRBJ2-6	few	TGTGCCAGCAGCCACAATAGGGCCGGGGCCAACGTCCTGACTTTC	CASSHNRAGANVLTF
TRBV7-2	TRBD1	TRBJ1-1	.	TGTGCCAGCAGCTCAGGACAGGGGACTGAAGCTTTCTTT	CASSSGQGTEAFF
TRBV29-1	.	TRBJ1-4	.	TGCAGCGTTATTACAGATACAACTAATGAAAAACTGTTTTTT	CSVITDTTNEKLFF
TRBV5-1	.	TRBJ2-5	.	TGCGCCAGCAGCTTGAAAATACTAGGCGCAGAGACCCAGTACTTC	CASSLKILGAETQYF
TRBV19	TRBD2	TRBJ2-1	.	TGTGCCAGTAGTCAGCGGGGGGCCGACTCCTACAATGAGCAGTTCTTC	CASSQRGADSYNEQFF
TRBV5-4	TRBD1	TRBJ1-2	.	TGTGCCAGCAGCCGAACAGGGGACAATGGCTACACCTTC	CASSRTGDNGYTF
TRBV7-9	TRBD1	TRBJ2-5	once	TGTGCCAGCAGCCCGACGGACAGGGGGCAAGAGACCCAGTACTTC	CASSPTDRGQETQYF
TRBV19	.	TRBJ2-7	few	TGTGCCAGTAGTGAGACAGGTTCTCGGAACGAGCAGTACTTC	CASSETGSRNEQYF
TRBV27	TRBD1	TRBJ2-1	.	TGTGCCAGCAGCCAGACGACCGGGACAGTTCATTTGGAGCAGTTCTTC	CASSQTTGTVHLEQFF
TRBV7-8	TRBD2	TRBJ2-5	.	TGTGCCAGCAGCTTAGGAGGGACTAGCGGGGGCGTGGGGACCCAGTACTTC	CASSLGGTSGGVGTQYF
TRBV5-8	.	TRBJ1-2	.	TGTGCCAGCAGCCTGACAGAGTCCTATGGCTACACCTTC	CASSLTESYGYTF
TRBV5-1	TRBD2	TRBJ2-3	.	TGCGCCAGCAGCTCTGGACTAGCGGCCCTGGATACGCAGTATTTT	CASSSGLAALDTQYF
TRBV5-1	TRBD2	TRBJ2-1	few	TGCGCCAGCAGCTTGGGGACTAGCGGGCATGAGCAGTTCTTC	CASSLGTSGHEQFF
TRBV4-3	.	TRBJ1-2	.	TGCGCCAGCAGCCCAGTGAACACGGATTACTATGGCTACACCTTC	CASSPVNTDYYGYTF
TRBV5-4	TRBD2	TRBJ2-3	.	TGTGCCAGCAGCTATGGCGGGAGGGGAACAGATACGCAGTATTTT	CASSYGGRGTDTQYF
TRBV27	TRBD1	TRBJ2-2	.	TGTGCCAGCAGTTCCACAGGGGGATGGACCGGGGAGCTGTTTTTT	CASSSTGGWTGELFF
TRBV7-2	.	TRBJ2-1	.	TGTGCCAGCAGCCAGAATCCGGGACGCTCCTACAATGAGCAGTTCTTC	CASSQNPGRSYNEQFF
TRBV9	TRBD2	TRBJ2-7	.	TGTGCCAGCAGCGTAGGCGGGGGTGCTCTCAGAGGCTCCTACGAGCAGTACTTC	CASSVGGGALRGSYEQYF
TRBV7-6	.	TRBJ2-2	.	TGTGCCAGCAGCTTAGGACTTAACACCGGGGAGCTGTTTTTT	CASSLGLNTGELFF
TRBV5-1	TRBD1	TRBJ2-1	.	TGCGCCAGCAGCGGGACAGGGGGGGTTGAGCAGTTCTTC	CASSGTGGVEQFF
TRBV7-2	.	TRBJ1-2	once	TGTGCCAGCAGACCTTTTAAGGGGAGCTATGGCTACACCTTC	CASRPFKGSYGYTF
TRBV11-3	.	TRBJ2-1	.	TGTGCCAGCAGCTTAGGAAAGGATGAGCAGTTCTTC	CASSLGKDEQFF